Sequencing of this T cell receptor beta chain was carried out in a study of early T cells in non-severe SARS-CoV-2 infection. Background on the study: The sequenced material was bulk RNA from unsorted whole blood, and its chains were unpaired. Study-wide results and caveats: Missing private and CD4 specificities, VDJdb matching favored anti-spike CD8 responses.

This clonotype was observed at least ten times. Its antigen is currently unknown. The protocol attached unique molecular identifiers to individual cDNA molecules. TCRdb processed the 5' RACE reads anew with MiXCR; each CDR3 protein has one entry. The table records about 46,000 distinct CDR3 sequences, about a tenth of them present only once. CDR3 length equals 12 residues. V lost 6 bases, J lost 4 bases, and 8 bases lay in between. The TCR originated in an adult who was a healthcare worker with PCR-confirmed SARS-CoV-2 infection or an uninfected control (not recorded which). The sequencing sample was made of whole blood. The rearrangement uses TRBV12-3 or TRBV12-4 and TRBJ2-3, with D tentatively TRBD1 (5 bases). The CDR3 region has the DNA TGTGCCAGCAGGGGGCAAGCAGATACGCAGTATTTT. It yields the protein CASRGQADTQYF.